The 9 T cell receptor beta chains reported below all come from one sample, sequenced in a study of CD8 T cells in ankylosing spondylitis. General study findings and limits: Under 10 highly homologous variants formed a TCR beta motif that appeared characteristic of ankylosing spondylitis blood.

TCRdb re-derived calls from the 5' RACE reads in MiXCR, one entry per CDR3 protein. The table shows roughly 300,000 distinct CDR3 sequences, with under 8.5% occurring only once. Their recognized antigens are unknown. The sample comprised blood, either unsorted or a sorted T cell fraction (not recorded which). These receptors were obtained from a male donor with ankylosing spondylitis.

V and J are TRBV5-1 and TRBJ2-3; D is ambiguous. The CDR3 is made up of 13 amino acids. CDR1 is SGHRS and CDR2 is YFSETQ in the germline V gene. V was pared by 9 bases and J by 2 bases, with 13 bases between. The CDR3 protein is CATLDHNTDTQYF. The CDR3 DNA reads TGCGCCACCTTGGACCACAACACAGATACGCAGTATTTT.

Only a few counts were recorded for this clonotype. The V gene is TRBV7-9, the J gene TRBJ2-7; maybe TRBD2 (6 bases). The CDR3 totals 14 residues. The V end was cut by 1 base, the J end by 3 bases, with 10 bases between. Germline loops: CDR1 SEHNR, CDR2 FQNEAQ (reference sequence). In DNA, the CDR3 is TGTGCCAGCAGCTTAGTTGGCGGGAACTACGAGCAGTACTTC. Protein product: CASSLVGGNYEQYF.

This chain uses TRBV5-1 with TRBJ2-7, with TRBD1 matching over 8 bases. V lost 3 bases, J lost 0 bases, and 5 bases stayed unmatched. This CDR3 spans 15 amino acids. Germline V gives CDR1 SGHRS, CDR2 YFSETQ. CDR3 residues: CASSYDRGPSYEQYF. The CDR3 region has the DNA TGCGCCAGCAGCTATGACAGGGGCCCCTCCTACGAGCAGTACTTC.

The CDR3 coding sequence is TGCAGCGTTGTGATTACGGCTGAAGCTTTCTTT. This encodes CSVVITAEAFF. This sequence joins TRBV29-1 and TRBJ1-1; D not resolved. Germline CDR1 and CDR2: SQVTM and ANQGSEA. V was pared by 4 bases and J by 6 bases, with 9 bases between. The CDR3 covers 11 residues.

The table lists this clonotype with a few counts. This chain uses TRBV4-2 with TRBJ2-5; 9 nucleotides agree with TRBD2. V was pared by 1 base and J by 1 base, with 4 bases of the junction left unmatched. The CDR3 covers 16 residues. CDR1 and CDR2 (germline): LGHNA, YNFKEQ. CDR3 loop: CASSQVSLAGQETQYF. As DNA, the CDR3 is TGTGCCAGCAGCCAAGTTTCACTAGCGGGCCAAGAGACCCAGTACTTC.

This clonotype appeared a few times. The chain links TRBV4-1 to TRBJ1-4; 12 nucleotides match TRBD1. Trimming removed 2 bases from V and 10 bases from J; junction bases left unmatched: 5. There are 15 residues in the CDR3. The germline V gene encodes CDR1 MGHRA and CDR2 YSYEKL. The CDR3 is CASSQLGDRGRKLFF. CDR3 nucleotide sequence: TGCGCCAGCAGCCAATTAGGGGACAGGGGGCGAAAACTGTTTTTT.

The CDR3 loop is CAISDIGGDIQYF. The CDR3, as DNA: TGTGCCATCAGTGACATCGGGGGGGACATTCAGTACTTC. V is TRBV10-3 and J is TRBJ2-4; 8 bases line up with TRBD2. J gave up 8 bases and V 3 bases, and 3 bases lay outside the gene matches. This CDR3 spans 13 amino acids. The germline V gene has CDR1 ENHRY and CDR2 SYGVKD.

This clonotype was detected ten times or more. This rearrangement joins TRBV4-1 to TRBJ1-1; 7 bases are shared with TRBD1. The CDR3 is made up of 15 amino acids. CDR1 is MGHRA and CDR2 is YSYEKL in the germline V gene. The junction had 4 bases not matched to a gene; V was cut back by 3 bases and J by 0 bases. Here the CDR3 reads CASSQGTVLNTEAFF. DNA of the CDR3: TGCGCCAGCAGCCAGGGGACAGTGTTGAACACTGAAGCTTTCTTT.

The chain recombines TRBV20-1 with TRBJ1-2; D is undetermined. The V end lost 5 bases, the J end lost 3 bases, and 13 bases lay between the germline ends. This CDR3 is built from 13 residues. Germline loops: CDR1 DFQATT, CDR2 SNEGSKA (reference sequence). CDR3 nucleotides: TGCAGTGCTCTGCCGGGAGTCGACTATGGCTACACCTTC. It encodes CSALPGVDYGYTF.